This TCR beta chain was identified in a study of regulatory T cells in long-lasting Graves disease (dated by TCRdb to about 2021). At the level of the whole study: Newly diagnosed Graves' disease patients had taken antithyroid drugs for less than 3 months. A total of around 35 samples underwent TCR sequencing, from 13 patients with persistent Graves' disease and roughly 20 patients with newly diagnosed Graves' disease. The study was conducted in China and was registered as a clinical trial. This study used TCR sequencing and RNA sequencing of peripheral blood to compare persistent Graves' disease patients against newly diagnosed Graves' disease patients. Broad study findings and their caveats: As a limitation, the authors acknowledged that the small sample size may reduce accuracy. Sequencing and analysis were restricted to the TCR beta chain. Because the primary lesion, thyroid tissue, could not be accessed, the study looked at peripheral blood alone. More public clonotypes were shared among persistent patients (around 3,000) than among newly diagnosed patients (966). Persistent Graves' disease patients showed lower TCR Shannon entropy and fewer highly expanded clones than newly diagnosed patients, suggesting clonal expansion.

The library was made by multiplex PCR. Instrument on record: Illumina HiSeq 4000. CDR3 regions were amplified by Arm-PCR with iRepertoire HTBI primers to construct TCR beta libraries. Before sequencing, the PCR products underwent gel purification. The study's processing was this. Gene usage analysis of CDR3 amino acid clonotypes used the approximately 56 TRBV and 14 to 15 TRBJ segments found across samples. COPE and FqMerger were used to merge filtered high-quality paired reads into contigs. BLAST was used to align contigs to IMGT TRBV, TRBD and TRBJ reference genes, with CDR3 defined following IMGT. Clonotypes above 0.1% frequency were classified as highly expanded clones. Shannon entropy served as the measure of repertoire diversity, while the Gini coefficient captured V-J evenness. A clonotype found in more than one individual was treated as public. TCRdb trimmed public reads at Q25 via fastp, called clones via MiXCR and kept in-frame beta chains. Duplicate CDR3 protein sequences are folded into a single record with the most common DNA and genes. The V and J calls follow TCRdb's processing rather than the paper's. The table for this sample lists about 380,000 distinct CDR3 sequences; around a sixth of them were counted only once. The top ten constitute approximately 22% of the sample.

This clonotype was seen ten or more times. Its antigen target is currently unknown. Nothing much larger sits one base from this clone, and base qualities are not available. In light of the paper, this sample's time point label describes: newly diagnosed GD, antithyroid drugs for less than 3 months. RNA was extracted from PBMCs in TRIzol for both TCR sequencing and RNA sequencing. The diagnosis of Graves' disease followed American Thyroid Association guidelines. The patients came from an endocrinology department in Xi'an, China. From each patient, approximately 10 milliliters of peripheral blood was collected into an EDTA anticoagulant tube. Ficoll Paque Plus density gradient separation was used to isolate PBMCs, and no further T cell sorting was done. An Agilent 2100 Bioanalyzer and agarose gel were used to assess RNA quality, and a NanoDrop 2000 was used to measure RNA concentration. The starting material was peripheral blood mononuclear cells (PBMCs), obtained at new diagnosis, from a patient treated with antithyroid drugs. This TCR derives from a female donor with Graves disease.

The DNA reads TGTGCCAGCAGCACCAATCCGGGAGGGGACACCGGGGAGCTGTTTTTT. It specifies CASSTNPGGDTGELFF. This chain is built from TRBV12-3 or TRBV12-4 and TRBJ2-2, with TRBD2 matching 8 junction bases. From V the trimming removes 6 bases and from J it removes 3 bases, while the gene matches leave 9 bases of the junction unaccounted for. The CDR3 numbers 16 residues from cysteine through phenylalanine. Just the 48-base CDR3 DNA is kept, in frame starting at base 1.